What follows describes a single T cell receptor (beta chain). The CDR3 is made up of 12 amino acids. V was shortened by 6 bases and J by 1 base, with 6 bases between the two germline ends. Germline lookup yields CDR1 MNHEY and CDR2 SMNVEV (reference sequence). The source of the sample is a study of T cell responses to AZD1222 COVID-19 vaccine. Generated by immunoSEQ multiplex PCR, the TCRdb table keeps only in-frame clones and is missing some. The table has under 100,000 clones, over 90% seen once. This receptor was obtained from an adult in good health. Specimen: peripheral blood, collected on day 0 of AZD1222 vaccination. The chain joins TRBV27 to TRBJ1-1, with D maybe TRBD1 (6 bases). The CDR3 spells CASRGGNTEAFF. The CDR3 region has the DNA TGTGCCAGCAGAGGGGGGAACACTGAAGCTTTCTTT.